The 2 T cell receptor beta chains in this list originate from one sample, sequenced in a study of T-cell reconstitution after alpha-beta-depleted transplantation in children. A TCRbeta library incorporating unique molecular identifiers was prepared. Using its own MiXCR run on the PCR reads, TCRdb lists one record per CDR3 protein. This sample yields around 450,000 distinct CDR3 sequences, of which roughly a tenth are seen a single time; roughly 2% belongs to the top ten. Material: PBMCs, obtained before TCRalphabeta/CD19-depleted stem cell transplant. These TCRs come from a child aged 2 to 10 with inherited bone marrow failure, due to receive a stem cell transplant.

The sample holds a few counts of this clonotype. Relative to the germline gene, one junction end is altered; a read error may explain this. The gene calls are TRBV7-7 and TRBJ2-1, with no clear D. CDR1 SSHAT and CDR2 FNYEAQ come from the germline V gene (reference sequence). The CDR3 spans 14 residues. The CDR3 spells CASSLEFVDNEQFF. The CDR3 DNA follows: TGTGCTAGCAGCTTAGAGTTCGTCGACAATGAGCAGTTCTTC.

This clonotype has ten or more counts. V gene TRBV27 combines with J gene TRBJ2-7; TRBD2 matches 10 bases. The V segment lost 4 bases and the J segment 4 bases; nucleotides outside the gene matches: 10. There are 16 residues in the CDR3. Per germline, CDR1 MNHEY and CDR2 SMNVEV (reference sequence). In nucleotides, the CDR3 is TGTGCCAGCAGTTCCCTGGGACTAGCGTTGGGTTACGAGCAGTACTTC. Encoded protein: CASSSLGLALGYEQYF.